One T cell receptor beta chain is described in this entry. This clone came up a few times. Its antigen is not yet known. It has no much larger one-base neighbor in the sample; base qualities were not kept. The sample comes from a study of technical replicates of blood from a few donors (dated by TCRdb to 2016 to 2017). Library prep was done by the immunoSEQ multiplex PCR assay. Entries here come from immuneACCESS through TCRdb and include only in-frame sequences with V and J called. Some clones fail to appear in such tables; in the studies checked, an unresolved V gene covers under half of the shortfall, and the cause of the remainder is unknown. The sample has more than 10,000 clones on record, roughly 77% of them singletons. The ten top clones hold approximately 12% of the sample. The germline V gene encodes CDR1 MNHEY and CDR2 SVGAGI. The CDR3 has 15 amino acids, counting the end cysteine and phenylalanine. Only the CDR3 DNA is retained, 45 bases long and in frame from the first base. Compared with germline, V lacks 5 bases and J lacks 2 bases; bases without a gene match: 6.

The sample taken for sequencing was PBMCs. The V gene is TRBV6-5 and the J gene is TRBJ1-1; 9 central bases correspond to TRBD1. This sequence was found in a human donor in good health. Here the CDR3 is given as CASSRGTGFNTEAFF. The DNA reads TGTGCCAGCAGTAGGGGGACAGGGTTTAACACTGAAGCTTTCTTT.